This T cell receptor beta chain was captured in a study of blood T cell repertoires in COVID-19. Study-wide context: Acute and convalescent COVID-19 specimens originated in the United States, Italy and Spain. Sources were T cells, B-cell-depleted T cells, or PBMCs; the material itself was cDNA or gDNA.

Trimming at V came to 4 bases and at J to 6 bases, leaving 9 bases not matched to a gene. CDR1 and CDR2 from the germline V gene are MNHEY and SMNVEV (reference sequence). The CDR3 sequence is 15 residues long. Source study methods: By means of reference gene primer amplification, nucleated cell counts were estimated. The data were produced by immunoSEQ multiplex PCR, yet TCRdb's version contains in-frame clones alone and is incomplete. V, J and clone size reflect that table, while D and trimming were determined from the DNA. This sample has over 90,000 clones, with around four fifths found just once.

Sequencing was done on a sample of peripheral blood. The rearrangement links TRBV27 to TRBJ1-5, with TRBD1 matching over 7 bases. This receptor was taken from a human donor in a cohort sampled during active COVID-19. This CDR3 reads CASSSRQGRSQPQHF. CDR3 in DNA: TGTGCCAGCAGTTCTCGACAGGGTCGTAGTCAGCCCCAGCATTTT.